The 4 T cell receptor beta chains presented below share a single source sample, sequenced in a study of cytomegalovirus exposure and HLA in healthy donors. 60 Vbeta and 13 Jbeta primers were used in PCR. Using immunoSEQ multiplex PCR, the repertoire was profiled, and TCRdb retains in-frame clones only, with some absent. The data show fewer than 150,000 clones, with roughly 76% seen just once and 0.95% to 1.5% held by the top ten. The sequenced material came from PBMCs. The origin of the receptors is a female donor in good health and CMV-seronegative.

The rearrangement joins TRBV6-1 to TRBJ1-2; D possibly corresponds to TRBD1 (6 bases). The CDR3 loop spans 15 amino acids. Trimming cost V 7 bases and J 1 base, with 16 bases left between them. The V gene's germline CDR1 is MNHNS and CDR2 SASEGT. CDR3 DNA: TGTGCCAGCACCGGACAGACCGACCTTAACTATGGCTACACCTTC. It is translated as CASTGQTDLNYGYTF.

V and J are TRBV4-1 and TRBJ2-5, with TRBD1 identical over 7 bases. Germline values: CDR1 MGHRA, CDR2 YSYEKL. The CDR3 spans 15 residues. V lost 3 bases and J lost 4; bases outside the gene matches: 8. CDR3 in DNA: TGCGCCAGCAGCCAGACCGGGACAGTGGGAGAGACCCAGTACTTC. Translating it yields CASSQTGTVGETQYF.

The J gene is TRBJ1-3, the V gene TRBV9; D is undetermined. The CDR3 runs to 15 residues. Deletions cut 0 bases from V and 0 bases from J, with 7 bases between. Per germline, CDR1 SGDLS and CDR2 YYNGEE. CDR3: CASSVAASSGNTIYF. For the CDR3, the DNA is TGTGCCAGCAGCGTAGCCGCGAGCTCTGGAAACACCATATATTTT. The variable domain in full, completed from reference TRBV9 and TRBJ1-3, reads DSGVTQTPKHLITATGQRVTLRCSPRSGDLSVYWYQQSLDQGLQFLIQYYNGEERAKGNILERFSAQQFPDLHSELNLSSLELGDSALYFCASSVAASSGNTIYFGEGSWLTVV.

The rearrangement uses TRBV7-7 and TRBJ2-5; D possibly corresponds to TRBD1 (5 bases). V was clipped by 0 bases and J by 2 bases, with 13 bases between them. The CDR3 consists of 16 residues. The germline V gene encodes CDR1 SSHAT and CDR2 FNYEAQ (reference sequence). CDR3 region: CASSLADILGQETQYF. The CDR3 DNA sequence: TGTGCCAGCAGCTTAGCGGACATTTTGGGGCAAGAGACCCAGTACTTC.